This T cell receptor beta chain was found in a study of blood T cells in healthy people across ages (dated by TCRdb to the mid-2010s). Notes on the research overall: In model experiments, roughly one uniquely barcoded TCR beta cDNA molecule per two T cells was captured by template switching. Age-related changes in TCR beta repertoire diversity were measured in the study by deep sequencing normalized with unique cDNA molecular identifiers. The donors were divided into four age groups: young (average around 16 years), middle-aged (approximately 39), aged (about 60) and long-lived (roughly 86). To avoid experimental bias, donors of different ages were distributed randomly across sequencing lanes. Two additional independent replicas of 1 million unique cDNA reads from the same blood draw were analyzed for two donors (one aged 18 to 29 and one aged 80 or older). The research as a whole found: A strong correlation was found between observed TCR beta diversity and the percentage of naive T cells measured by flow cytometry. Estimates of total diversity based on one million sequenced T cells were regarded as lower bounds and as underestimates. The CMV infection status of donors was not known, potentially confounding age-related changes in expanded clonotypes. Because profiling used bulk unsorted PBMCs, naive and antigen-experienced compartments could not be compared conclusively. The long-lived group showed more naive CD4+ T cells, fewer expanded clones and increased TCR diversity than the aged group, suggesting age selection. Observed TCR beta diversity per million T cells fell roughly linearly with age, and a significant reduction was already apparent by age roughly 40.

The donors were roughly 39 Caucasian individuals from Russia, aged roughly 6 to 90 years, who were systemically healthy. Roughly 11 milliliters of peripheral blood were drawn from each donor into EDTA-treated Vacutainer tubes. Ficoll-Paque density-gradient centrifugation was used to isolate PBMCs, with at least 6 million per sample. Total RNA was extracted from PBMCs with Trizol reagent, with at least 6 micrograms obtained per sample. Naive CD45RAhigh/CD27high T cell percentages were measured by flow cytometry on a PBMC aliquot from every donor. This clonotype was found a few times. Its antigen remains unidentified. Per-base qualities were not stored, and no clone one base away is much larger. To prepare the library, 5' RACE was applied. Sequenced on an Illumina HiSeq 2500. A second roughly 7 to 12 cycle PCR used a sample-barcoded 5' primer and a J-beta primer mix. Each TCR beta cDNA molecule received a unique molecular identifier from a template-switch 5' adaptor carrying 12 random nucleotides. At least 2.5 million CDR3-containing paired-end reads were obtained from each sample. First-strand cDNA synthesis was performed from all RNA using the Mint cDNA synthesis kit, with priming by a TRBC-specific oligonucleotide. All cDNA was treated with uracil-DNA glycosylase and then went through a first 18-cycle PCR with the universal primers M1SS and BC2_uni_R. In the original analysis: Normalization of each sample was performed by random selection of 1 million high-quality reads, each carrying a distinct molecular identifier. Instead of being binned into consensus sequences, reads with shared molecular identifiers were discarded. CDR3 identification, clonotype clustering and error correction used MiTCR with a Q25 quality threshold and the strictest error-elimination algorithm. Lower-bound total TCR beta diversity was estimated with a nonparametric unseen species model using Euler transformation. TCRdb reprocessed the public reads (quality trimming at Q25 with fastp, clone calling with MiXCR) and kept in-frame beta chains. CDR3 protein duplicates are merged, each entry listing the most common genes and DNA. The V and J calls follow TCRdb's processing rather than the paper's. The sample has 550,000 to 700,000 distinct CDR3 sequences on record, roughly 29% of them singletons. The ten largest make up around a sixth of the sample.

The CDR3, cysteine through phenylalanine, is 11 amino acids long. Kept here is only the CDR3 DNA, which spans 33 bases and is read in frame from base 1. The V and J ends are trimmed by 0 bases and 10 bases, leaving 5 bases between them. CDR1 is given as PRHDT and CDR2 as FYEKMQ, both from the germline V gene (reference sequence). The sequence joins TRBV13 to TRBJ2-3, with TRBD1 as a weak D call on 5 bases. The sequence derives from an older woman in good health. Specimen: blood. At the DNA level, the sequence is TGTGCCAGCAGCTTAGGGGGGCCGCAGTATTTT. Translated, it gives CASSLGGPQYF.